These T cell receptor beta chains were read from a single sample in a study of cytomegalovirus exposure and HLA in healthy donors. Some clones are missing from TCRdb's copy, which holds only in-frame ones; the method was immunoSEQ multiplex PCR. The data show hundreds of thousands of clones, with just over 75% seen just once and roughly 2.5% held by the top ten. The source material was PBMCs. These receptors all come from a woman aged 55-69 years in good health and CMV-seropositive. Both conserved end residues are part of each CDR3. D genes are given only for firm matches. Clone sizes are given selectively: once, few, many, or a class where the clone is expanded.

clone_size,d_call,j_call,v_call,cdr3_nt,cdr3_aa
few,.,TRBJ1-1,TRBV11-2,TGTGCCAGCAGCTTAGGAGGGACTCAGGCTTTCTTT,CASSLGGTQAFF
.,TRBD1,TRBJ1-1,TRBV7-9,TGTGCCAGCAGCTTAGGGCTAGACAGGGGGCCGAGCACTGAAGCTTTCTTT,CASSLGLDRGPSTEAFF
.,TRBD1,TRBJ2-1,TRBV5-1,TGCGCCAGCAGCTACGACAGGGGTCAAATTTACAATGAGCAGTTCTTC,CASSYDRGQIYNEQFF
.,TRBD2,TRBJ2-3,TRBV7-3,TGTGCCAGCAGCCCGGGACTAGCCCTGGGAGATACGCAGTATTTT,CASSPGLALGDTQYF
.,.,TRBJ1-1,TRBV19,TGTGCCAGTAGTTGGGCGACGAACACTGAAGCTTTCTTT,CASSWATNTEAFF
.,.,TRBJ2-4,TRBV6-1,TGTGCCAGCAGTGAGTCAGCGGTAGCCAAAAACATTCAGTACTTC,CASSESAVAKNIQYF
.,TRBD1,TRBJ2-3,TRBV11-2,TGTGCCAGCAGCTTAAGGAGGGGGACAGGGGTAGGTGCAGATACGCAGTATTTT,CASSLRRGTGVGADTQYF
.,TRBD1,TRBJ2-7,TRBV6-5,TGTGCCAGCAGTGGACAGGGGGCGACTGGCTACGAGCAGTACTTC,CASSGQGATGYEQYF
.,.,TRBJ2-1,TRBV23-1,TGCGCCAGCAGTCAATCAGGAACTAGCCGTCACCACAGTAGGAATGAGCAGTTCTTC,CASSQSGTSRHHSRNEQFF
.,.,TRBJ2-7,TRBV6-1,TGTGCCAGCAGTGGCGGACTCTACACCCTTGACGAGCAGTACTTC,CASSGGLYTLDEQYF
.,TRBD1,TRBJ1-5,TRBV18,TGTGCCAGCTCAGAGACAGGGTTGCGTAATCAGCCCCAGCATTTT,CASSETGLRNQPQHF
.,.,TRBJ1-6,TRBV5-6,TGTGCCAGCAGCGGGCGAACAGATAATTCACCCCTCCACTTT,CASSGRTDNSPLHF
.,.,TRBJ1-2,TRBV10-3,TGTGCCATCAGTGAGAGGGGGGGGCTACAAGTCTATGGCTACACCTTC,CAISERGGLQVYGYTF
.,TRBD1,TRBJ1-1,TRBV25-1,TGTGCCAGTGGGACAGCCAGATCTGAAGCTTTCTTT,CASGTARSEAFF
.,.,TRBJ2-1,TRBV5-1,TGCGCCAGCAGGTTAGGGACTTTGGGGGATGAGCAGTTCTTC,CASRLGTLGDEQFF
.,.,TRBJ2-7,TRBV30,TGTGCCTCGCACAGGGTTAGCGAGCAGTACTTC,CASHRVSEQYF
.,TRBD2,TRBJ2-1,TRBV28,TGTGCCAGCAGTTTAGGAGGACTAGCAAATGAGCAGTTCTTC,CASSLGGLANEQFF
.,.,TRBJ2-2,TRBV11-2,TGTGCCAGCAGCCCGACGGGAGGGGGCTGGGGTACCGGGGAGCTGTTTTTT,CASSPTGGGWGTGELFF
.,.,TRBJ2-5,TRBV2,TGTGCCAGCAGTCCCCCCAGCGGGCAAGAGACCCAGTACTTC,CASSPPSGQETQYF
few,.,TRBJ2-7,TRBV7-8,TGTGCCAGCAGCGTACAGGGAACGGTCTACGAGCAGTACTTC,CASSVQGTVYEQYF
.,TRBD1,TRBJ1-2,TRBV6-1,TGTGCCAGCAGTGAAGCGGCAGGGGGCGCGGGCTATGGCTACACCTTC,CASSEAAGGAGYGYTF
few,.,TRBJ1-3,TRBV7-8,TGTGCCAGCAGCTTAGGGGTGACTCGGCCGAACACCATATATTTT,CASSLGVTRPNTIYF
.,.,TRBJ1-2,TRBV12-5,TGTGCTAGTGGAAGACAGGCGTCCTATGGCTACACCTTC,CASGRQASYGYTF
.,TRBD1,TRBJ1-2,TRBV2,TGTGCCAGTGACAGGGGAAACAACTATGGCTACACCTTC,CASDRGNNYGYTF
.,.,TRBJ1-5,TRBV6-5,TGTGCCAGCAGTTACTCGGGCCACTCTAGCAATCAGCCCCAGCATTTT,CASSYSGHSSNQPQHF
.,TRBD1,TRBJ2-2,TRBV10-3,TGTGCCACTTCGACAGGGGGCACCGGGGAGCTGTTTTTT,CATSTGGTGELFF
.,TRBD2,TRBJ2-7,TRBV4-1,TGCGCCAGCAGCCAAGATATACTAGCGGGGGTGATGGAGCAGTACTTC,CASSQDILAGVMEQYF
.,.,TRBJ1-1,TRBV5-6,TGTGCCAGCAGCACTACCGTGGAGAGGAAAGCTTTCTTT,CASSTTVERKAFF
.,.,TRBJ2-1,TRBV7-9,TGTGCCAGCAGCGAGCGCCAGGACAACAATGAGCAGTTCTTC,CASSERQDNNEQFF
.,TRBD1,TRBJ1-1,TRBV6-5,TGTGCCAGCAGTTTCAGACAGGGGAGAGCTTTCTTT,CASSFRQGRAFF
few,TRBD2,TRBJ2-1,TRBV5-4,TGTGCCAGCAGCCGTAGCGGGATTTCGGACAATGAGCAGTTCTTC,CASSRSGISDNEQFF
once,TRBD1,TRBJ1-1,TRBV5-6,TGTGCCAGCAGCTATTTCACAGGGGTCGGCACTGAAGCTTTCTTT,CASSYFTGVGTEAFF
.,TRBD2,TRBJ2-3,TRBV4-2,TGTGCCAGCACACCTGTACTAGCGGGGGGGCAAGATACGCAGTATTTT,CASTPVLAGGQDTQYF
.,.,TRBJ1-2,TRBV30,TGTGCCTGGAACGAACAGGTGAACTATGGCTACACCTTC,CAWNEQVNYGYTF
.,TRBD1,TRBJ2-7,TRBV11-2,TGTGCCAGCAGCTTGGTGACAGGGGGGATCTACGAGCAGTACTTC,CASSLVTGGIYEQYF
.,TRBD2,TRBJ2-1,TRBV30,TGTGCCTGGAGGGACCGTTTCCTAGCGGGAGTCGAAGGTGAGCAGTTCTTC,CAWRDRFLAGVEGEQFF
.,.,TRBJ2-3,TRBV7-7,TGTGCCAGCAGTCAAGGGGGGGGAAACACAGATACGCAGTATTTT,CASSQGGGNTDTQYF
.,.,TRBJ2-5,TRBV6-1,TGTGCCAGCAGTGAAGCCCCCCACCCAGGGAAAGAGACCCAGTACTTC,CASSEAPHPGKETQYF
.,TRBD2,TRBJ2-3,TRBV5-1,TGCGCCAGCAGCTTGGCCTCGGGAGGGTTCACAGATACGCAGTATTTT,CASSLASGGFTDTQYF